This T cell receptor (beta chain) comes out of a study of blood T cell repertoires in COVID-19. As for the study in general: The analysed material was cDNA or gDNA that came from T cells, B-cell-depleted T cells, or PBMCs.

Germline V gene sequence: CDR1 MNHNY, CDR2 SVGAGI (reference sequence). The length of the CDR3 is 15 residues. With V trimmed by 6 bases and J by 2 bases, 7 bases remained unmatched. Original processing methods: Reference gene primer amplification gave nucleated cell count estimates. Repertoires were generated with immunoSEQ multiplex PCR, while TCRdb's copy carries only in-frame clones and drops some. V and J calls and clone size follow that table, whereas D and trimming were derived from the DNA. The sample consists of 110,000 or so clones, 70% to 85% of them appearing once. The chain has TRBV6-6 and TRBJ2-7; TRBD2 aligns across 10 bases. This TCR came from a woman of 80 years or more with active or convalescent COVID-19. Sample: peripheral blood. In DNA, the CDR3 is TGTGCCAGCAGATCCACTAGCGGGACCACCTACGAGCAGTACTTC. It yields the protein CASRSTSGTTYEQYF.